These 28 T cell receptor beta chains were sequenced from one sample in a study of cytomegalovirus exposure and HLA in healthy donors. The PCR made use of 60 Vbeta and 13 Jbeta primers. Sequencing was performed with immunoSEQ multiplex PCR; in TCRdb, only in-frame clones are kept and a portion is missing. The data show 160,000 or so clones, 77% seen once. The sequenced sample consisted of PBMCs. Receptor source: a woman aged 25 to 39 in good health and CMV-seronegative.

The gene calls are TRBV30 and TRBJ2-7; D call uncertain. This CDR3 spans 15 amino acids. Trimming pared 1 base from V and 0 bases from J, leaving 13 bases between. Germline assignment: CDR1 GTSNPN and CDR2 SVGIG (reference sequence). The CDR3 nucleotides read TGTGCCTGGAGTGAACTGCCGGGTATCTCCTACGAGCAGTACTTC. This gives the protein CAWSELPGISYEQYF. Together with reference TRBV30 and TRBJ2-7, the CDR3 gives the full variable domain: SQTIHQWPATLVQPVGSPLSLECTVEGTSNPNLYWYRQAAGRGLQLLFYSVGIGQISSEVPQNLSASRPQDRQFILSSKKLLLSDSGFYLCAWSELPGISYEQYFGPGTRLTVT.

The chain joins TRBV10-3 to TRBJ2-7; 9 positions agree with TRBD2. The CDR3 is 15 amino acids. Unmatched junction bases numbered 5, after V lost 3 bases and J lost 2 bases. Germline CDR1 reads ENHRY; CDR2 reads SYGVKD. The CDR3 DNA is TGTGCCATCAGTGAATCTAGCGGGATGCCCTACGAGCAGTACTTC. As protein: CAISESSGMPYEQYF.

V usage is TRBV30 and J usage is TRBJ1-2, with D perhaps TRBD1 (6 bases). The V end lost 4 bases, the J end lost 1 base, and 13 bases lay between the germline ends. The germline gives CDR1 GTSNPN, CDR2 SVGIG (reference sequence). The CDR3 length is 14 residues. The CDR3 DNA reads as TGTGCCTGGAAAGGAAAACAGGGTAACTATGGCTACACCTTC. Protein sequence: CAWKGKQGNYGYTF.

The rearrangement links TRBV18 to TRBJ2-6; TRBD1 agrees at 8 bases. Germline CDR1 KGHSH, CDR2 LQKENI. CDR3 size: 18 residues. The trim removed 3 bases at V and 4 bases at J, leaving 11 bases unmatched. CDR3 loop: CASSPGTGISTGANVLTF. The CDR3 DNA follows: TGTGCCAGCTCACCCGGGACAGGAATTTCGACGGGGGCCAACGTCCTGACTTTC.

To note about this clone: In the same sample, other DNA sequences code for this CDR3. The CDR3 nucleotides are TGTGCCAGCAGCGCCGACAGTTCGGTTTCACCCCTCCACTTT. The encoded protein is CASSADSSVSPLHF. The chain combines TRBV6-5 with TRBJ1-6; maybe TRBD1 (5 bases). The CDR3 length is 14 residues. V lost 6 bases, J lost 9 bases, and 15 bases lay in between. Germline V gives CDR1 MNHEY, CDR2 SVGAGI.

The chain recombines TRBV11-2 with TRBJ1-3, with D uncertain. The CDR3 is made up of 16 amino acids. The germline gives CDR1 SGHAT, CDR2 FQNNGV. With 4 bases removed from V and 0 bases from J, the gap between germline ends came to 13 bases. The CDR3 sequence is CASSSPKTGSGNTIYF. The CDR3 DNA sequence: TGTGCCAGCAGCTCACCTAAAACCGGCTCTGGAAACACCATATATTTT.

This clone occurred a few times. Other DNA sequences in the sample encode the same CDR3. The CDR3 bases are TGTGCCAGCAGTTTCGAACACTCTGGGGCCAACGTCCTGACTTTC. Amino acids: CASSFEHSGANVLTF. This chain connects TRBV28 to TRBJ2-6; D gene unclear. The germline gives CDR1 MDHEN, CDR2 SYDVKM. The CDR3 is 15 amino acids. Trimming took off 3 bases at V and 0 bases at J, with 6 bases between the two ends.

This clone was found once. The chain carries TRBV5-6 and TRBJ2-2, with a weak D call TRBD2 (6 bases). Trimming took off 0 bases at V and 7 bases at J, with 13 bases between the two ends. The CDR3 spans 15 residues. Germline CDR1 and CDR2: SGHDT and YYEEEE. The CDR3 nucleotides read TGTGCCAGCAGCTTGGTGGGACTCGACGTCGGGGAGCTGTTTTTT. Its protein is CASSLVGLDVGELFF.

CDR3 amino acids: CASSQGQGNYEQYF. The CDR3 region has the DNA TGCGCCAGCAGCCAAGGACAGGGAAACTACGAGCAGTACTTC. The rearrangement joins TRBV4-1 to TRBJ2-7, with TRBD1 identical over 7 bases. Germline V gives CDR1 MGHRA, CDR2 YSYEKL. The CDR3 spans 14 residues. J lost 3 bases, V lost 1 base, and 3 bases had no gene match.

The sample holds a few counts of this clone. The rearrangement joins TRBV7-9 to TRBJ2-7, with 8 bases that match TRBD1. V shed 4 bases, J shed 4 bases, and the junction held 9 bases outside the gene matches. The germline gives CDR1 SEHNR, CDR2 FQNEAQ (reference sequence). The CDR3 is 15 residues long. CDR3 DNA sequence: TGTGCCAGCAGCTCTCTCCTGACAGGGGTTTACGAGCAGTACTTC. Encoded protein: CASSSLLTGVYEQYF.

V is TRBV5-1 and J is TRBJ2-7; 12 nucleotides align to TRBD2. The CDR3 runs to 16 residues. Germline V lookup: CDR1 SGHRS, CDR2 YFSETQ. The V and J ends lost 1 base and 5 bases, in that order; junction bases with no gene match: 7. The CDR3 region is CASSLPLLAGGDEQYF. The CDR3, as DNA: TGCGCCAGCAGCTTGCCCCTACTAGCGGGGGGCGACGAGCAGTACTTC.

V is TRBV5-4 and J is TRBJ1-1; 10 nucleotides match TRBD1. Trimming cost V 5 bases and J 5 bases; bases outside gene matches: 6. This CDR3 spans 14 amino acids. Looked up from germline, CDR1 is SGHNT and CDR2 is YYREEE (reference sequence). The CDR3 loop is CASRRQGAYTEAFF. The CDR3 DNA is TGTGCCAGCAGACGACAGGGGGCGTATACTGAAGCTTTCTTT.

The V call is TRBV7-9, the J call TRBJ2-7; 10 positions match TRBD1. The germline V gene encodes CDR1 SEHNR and CDR2 FQNEAQ (reference sequence). The CDR3 is 15 amino acids. The V segment lost 5 bases and the J segment 2 bases; nucleotides outside the gene matches: 6. The CDR3 sequence is CASSPRDRGAYEQYF. CDR3 sequence (DNA): TGTGCCAGCAGCCCTCGGGACAGGGGAGCCTACGAGCAGTACTTC.

The chain employs TRBV30 and TRBJ2-5; TRBD2 might be the D (6 bases). Between the trimmed V and J ends, which lost 5 bases and 1 base, there was a span of 14 bases. Germline CDR1 and CDR2: GTSNPN and SVGIG (reference sequence). The CDR3 totals 14 residues. The CDR3 loop reads CAWGTRGIQETQYF. CDR3 in DNA: TGTGCCTGGGGAACCCGGGGGATCCAAGAGACCCAGTACTTC.

The chain uses TRBV20-1 and TRBJ2-1, with D possibly TRBD2 on 7 matching bases. Looked up from germline, CDR1 is DFQATT and CDR2 is SNEGSKA (reference sequence). The CDR3 length is 11 residues. The CDR3 coding sequence is TGCAGCGCCGGGGGGCCCAATGAGCAGTTCTTC. This sequence encodes CSAGGPNEQFF.

V gene TRBV6-6 combines with J gene TRBJ2-7, with D maybe TRBD1 (5 bases). Germline V lookup: CDR1 MNHNY, CDR2 SVGAGI (reference sequence). The CDR3 is 14 residues long. The germline V and J ends were trimmed by 7 bases and 7 bases, with 20 bases remaining between them. The chain's CDR3 is CASTETAPIGEQYF. CDR3 bases: TGTGCCAGCACTGAGACAGCACCTATCGGGGAGCAGTACTTC.

The chain is built from TRBV13 and TRBJ1-1, with 9 bases lining up with TRBD1. Trimming removed 4 bases from V and 6 bases from J; junction bases left unmatched: 3. Germline CDR1 and CDR2: PRHDT and FYEKMQ (reference sequence). CDR3 size: 13 residues. CDR3 loop: CASSSRQGAEAFF. CDR3 nucleotides: TGTGCCAGCAGCTCCCGACAGGGGGCTGAAGCTTTCTTT.

The gene calls are TRBV7-9 and TRBJ1-1; no reliable D call. The CDR3 covers 12 residues. CDR1 SEHNR and CDR2 FQNEAQ come from the germline V gene (reference sequence). Trimming pared 5 bases from V and 11 bases from J, leaving 15 bases between. Here the CDR3 reads CASSLLRFEAFF. The CDR3 bases are TGTGCCAGCAGCCTTCTCCGGTTTGAGGCTTTCTTT.

The V and J genes are TRBV5-6 and TRBJ2-3; D uncertain. The CDR3 runs 12 residues. V lost 0 bases, J lost 6 bases, and 5 bases lay in between. The germline CDR1 and CDR2 sequences are SGHDT and YYEEEE. The CDR3: CASSLGGDTQYF. In DNA form, the CDR3 reads TGTGCCAGCAGCTTGGGCGGTGATACGCAGTATTTT.

The J gene is TRBJ2-7, the V gene TRBV28; possible D gene TRBD1, 7 bases. CDR1 and CDR2 from the germline V gene are MDHEN and SYDVKM. With 3 bases removed from V and 4 bases from J, the gap between germline ends came to 13 bases. The CDR3 is 14 residues long. CDR3 sequence (DNA): TGTGCCAGCAGTTTCCGACAGGGAGGTTACGAGCAGTACTTC. This sequence encodes CASSFRQGGYEQYF.

This clone was detected a few times. V is TRBV2 and J is TRBJ2-6; D is unresolved. This CDR3 is 16 amino acids long. Germline V gene sequence: CDR1 SNHLY, CDR2 FYNNEI. V lost 5 bases, J lost 0 bases, and 11 bases lay in between. The DNA for the CDR3 is TGTGCCAGCAGTAACGACACCCCCTCTGGGGCCAACGTCCTGACTTTC. Translation: CASSNDTPSGANVLTF.

The chain couples TRBV9 to TRBJ1-6; D remains unclear. V was cut by 3 bases and J by 9 bases, with 13 bases left in between. From germline, CDR1 is SGDLS and CDR2 YYNGEE. CDR3 size: 14 residues. The CDR3 region has the DNA TGTGCCAGCAGCGCGTTACCCGGGATTTCACCCCTCCACTTT. This sequence encodes CASSALPGISPLHF.

The chain employs TRBV27 and TRBJ2-2, with TRBD2 identical over 9 bases. Per the germline V gene, CDR1 is MNHEY and CDR2 is SMNVEV (reference sequence). The CDR3 sequence is 16 residues long. Trimming cost V 5 bases and J 8 bases; bases outside gene matches: 12. CDR3 protein: CASSVMAGGPGGELFF. As DNA, the CDR3 is TGTGCCAGCAGTGTAATGGCGGGGGGGCCAGGTGGGGAGCTGTTTTTT.

There are a few counts of this clone. V is TRBV7-8 and J is TRBJ1-2; 7 nucleotides align to TRBD1. This CDR3 spans 13 amino acids. With V trimmed by 5 bases and J by 7 bases, 7 bases remained unmatched. The germline CDR1 and CDR2 sequences are SGHVS and FQNEAQ. The CDR3 spells CASSPGQGGGYTF. DNA of the CDR3: TGTGCCAGCAGCCCCGGGCAGGGGGGTGGCTACACCTTC.

The rearrangement links TRBV11-2 to TRBJ2-2, with a weak D call TRBD2 (5 bases). CDR1 and CDR2 (germline): SGHAT, FQNNGV. This CDR3 spans 16 amino acids. Trimming stripped 2 bases from V and 3 bases from J, with 13 bases between. The CDR3 DNA follows: TGTGCCAGCAGCTTAAGGTTCGGACTCCACACCGGGGAGCTGTTTTTT. Its translation: CASSLRFGLHTGELFF. Combining the CDR3 with reference TRBV11-2 and TRBJ2-2 gives the whole variable domain EAGVAQSPRYKIIEKRQSVAFWCNPISGHATLYWYQQILGQGPKLLIQFQNNGVVDDSQLPKDRFSAERLKGVDSTLKIQPAKLEDSAVYLCASSLRFGLHTGELFFGEGSRLTVL.

This chain connects TRBV6-5 to TRBJ2-5; TRBD2 aligns across 7 bases. CDR1 and CDR2 (germline): MNHEY, SVGAGI. The junction had 12 bases not matched to a gene; V was cut back by 10 bases and J by 1 base. The CDR3 has 15 residues. The CDR3 reads CANGKMRLAQETQYF. In nucleotides, the CDR3 is TGTGCCAACGGGAAAATGAGACTAGCCCAAGAGACCCAGTACTTC.

A remark on this clone: Additional DNA sequences in this sample encode the identical CDR3. CDR3 sequence: CASSLPSGGGAFF. In nucleotides, the CDR3 is TGCGCCAGCAGCTTACCGTCCGGTGGAGGGGCTTTCTTT. The chain links TRBV5-1 to TRBJ1-1, with unresolved D. Between the trimmed V and J ends, which lost 2 bases and 11 bases, there was a span of 16 bases. This CDR3 is 13 amino acids long. CDR1 is SGHRS, CDR2 YFSETQ, per germline.

Regarding this clone: An end of the junction does not agree with germline; a read error may underlie this. The rearrangement uses TRBV6-5 and TRBJ1-1, with D unresolved. CDR1 is MNHEY and CDR2 is SVGAGI in the germline V gene. The CDR3 spans 13 residues. CDR3 coding DNA: TGTGCCAGCAGTGACTCACCGGGCACTGAAGCTTTCTTT. It specifies CASSDSPGTEAFF.